One T cell receptor beta chain is described in this entry. Other DNA sequences in this sample translate to the same CDR3. The entry originates in a study of cytomegalovirus exposure and HLA in healthy donors. This CDR3 is built from 15 residues. Deletions cut 0 bases from V and 7 bases from J, with 13 bases between. In germline, CDR1 is GTSNPN, CDR2 SVGIG (reference sequence). Vbeta (60) and Jbeta (13) primers were used in the PCR. TCRdb's copy holds only in-frame clones and misses some; the assay was immunoSEQ multiplex PCR. The repertoire holds about 280,000 clones, with roughly 89% as singletons. This receptor was taken from a woman between 18 and 29 years old in good health and CMV-seronegative. The chain combines TRBV30 with TRBJ1-6, with D possibly being TRBD1 (6 bases). The sequenced sample was PBMCs. CDR3: CAWSVTRGGNSPLHF. For the CDR3, the DNA is TGTGCCTGGAGTGTAACCAGGGGAGGGAATTCACCCCTCCACTTT.